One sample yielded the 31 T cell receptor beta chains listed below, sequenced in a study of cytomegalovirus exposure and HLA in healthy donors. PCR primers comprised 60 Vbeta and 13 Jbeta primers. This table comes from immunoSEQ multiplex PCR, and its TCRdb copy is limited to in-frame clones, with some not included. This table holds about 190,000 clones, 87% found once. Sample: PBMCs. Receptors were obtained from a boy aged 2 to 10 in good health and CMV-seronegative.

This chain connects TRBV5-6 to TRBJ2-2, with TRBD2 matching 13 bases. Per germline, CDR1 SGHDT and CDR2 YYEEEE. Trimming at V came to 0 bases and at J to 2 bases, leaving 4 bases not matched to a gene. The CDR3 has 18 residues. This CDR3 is CASSLVTSGRINTGELFF. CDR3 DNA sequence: TGTGCCAGCAGCTTGGTGACTAGCGGGAGGATCAACACCGGGGAGCTGTTTTTT.

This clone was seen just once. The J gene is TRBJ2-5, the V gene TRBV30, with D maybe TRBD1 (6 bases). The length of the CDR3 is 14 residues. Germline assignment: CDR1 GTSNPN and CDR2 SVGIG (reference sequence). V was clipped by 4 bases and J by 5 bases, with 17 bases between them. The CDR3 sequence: CAWKVITGWETQYF. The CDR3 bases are TGTGCCTGGAAAGTTATTACAGGGTGGGAGACCCAGTACTTC.

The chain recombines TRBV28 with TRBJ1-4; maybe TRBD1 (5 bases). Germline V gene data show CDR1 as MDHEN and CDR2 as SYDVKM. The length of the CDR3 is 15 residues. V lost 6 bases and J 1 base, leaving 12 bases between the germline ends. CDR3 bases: TGTGCCAGCAGCCTCCCCACAGGAACTAATGAAAAACTGTTTTTT. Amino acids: CASSLPTGTNEKLFF.

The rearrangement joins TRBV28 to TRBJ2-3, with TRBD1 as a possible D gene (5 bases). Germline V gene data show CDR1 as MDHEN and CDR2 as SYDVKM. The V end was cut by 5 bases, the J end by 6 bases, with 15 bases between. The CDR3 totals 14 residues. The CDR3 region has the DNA TGTGCCAGCAGTCTCTCCCAGGGAACCGATACGCAGTATTTT. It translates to CASSLSQGTDTQYF. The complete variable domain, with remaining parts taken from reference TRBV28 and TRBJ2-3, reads DVKVTQSSRYLVKRTGEKVFLECVQDMDHENMFWYRQDPGLGLRLIYFSYDVKMKEKGDIPEGYSVSREKKERFSLILESASTNQTSMYLCASSLSQGTDTQYFGPGTRLTVL.

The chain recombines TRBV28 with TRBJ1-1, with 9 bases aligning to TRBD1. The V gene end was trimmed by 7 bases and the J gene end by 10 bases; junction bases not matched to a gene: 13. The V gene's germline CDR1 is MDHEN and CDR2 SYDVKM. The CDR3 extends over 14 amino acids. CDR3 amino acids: CASTNRGPVVLAFF. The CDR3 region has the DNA TGTGCCAGCACCAACAGGGGGCCGGTAGTGTTAGCTTTCTTT.

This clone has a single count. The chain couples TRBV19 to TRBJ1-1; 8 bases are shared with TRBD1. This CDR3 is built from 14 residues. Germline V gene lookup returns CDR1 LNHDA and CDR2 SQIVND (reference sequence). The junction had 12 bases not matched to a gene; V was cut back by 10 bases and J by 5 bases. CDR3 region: CANQGALIGTEAFF. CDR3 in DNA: TGTGCCAACCAGGGGGCCCTTATAGGGACTGAAGCTTTCTTT.

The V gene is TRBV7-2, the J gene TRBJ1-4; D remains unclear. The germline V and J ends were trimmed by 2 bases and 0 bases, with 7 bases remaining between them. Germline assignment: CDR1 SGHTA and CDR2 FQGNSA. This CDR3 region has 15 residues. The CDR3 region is CASSLIRTTNEKLFF. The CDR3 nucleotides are TGTGCCAGCAGCTTAATCAGGACAACTAATGAAAAACTGTTTTTT.

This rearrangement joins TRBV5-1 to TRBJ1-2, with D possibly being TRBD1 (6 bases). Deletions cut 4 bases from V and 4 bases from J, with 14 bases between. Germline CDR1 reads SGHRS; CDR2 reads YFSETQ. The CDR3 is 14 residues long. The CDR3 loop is CASSLQDSPYGYTF. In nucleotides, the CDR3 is TGCGCCAGCAGCCTCCAGGACAGCCCCTATGGCTACACCTTC.

This CDR3 reads CASSKNRGGMNTEAFF. The CDR3 DNA follows: TGTGCCAGCAGTAAAAACAGGGGGGGGATGAACACTGAAGCTTTCTTT. The rearrangement links TRBV27 to TRBJ1-1, with 8 bases fitting TRBD1. Trimming took 5 bases from V and 0 from J; bases not matched to a gene: 8. CDR1 is MNHEY, CDR2 SMNVEV, per germline (reference sequence). The length of the CDR3 is 16 residues.

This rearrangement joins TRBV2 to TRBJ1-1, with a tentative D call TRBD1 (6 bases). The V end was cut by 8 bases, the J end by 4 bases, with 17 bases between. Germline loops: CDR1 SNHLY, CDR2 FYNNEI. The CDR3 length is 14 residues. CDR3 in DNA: TGTGCCAGCGGCGAAATACAGGGTGGCACTGAAGCTTTCTTT. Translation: CASGEIQGGTEAFF. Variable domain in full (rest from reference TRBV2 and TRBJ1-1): EPEVTQTPSHQVTQMGQEVILRCVPISNHLYFYWYRQILGQKVEFLVSFYNNEISEKSEIFDDQFSVERPDGSNFTLKIRSTKLEDSAMYFCASGEIQGGTEAFFGQGTRLTVV.

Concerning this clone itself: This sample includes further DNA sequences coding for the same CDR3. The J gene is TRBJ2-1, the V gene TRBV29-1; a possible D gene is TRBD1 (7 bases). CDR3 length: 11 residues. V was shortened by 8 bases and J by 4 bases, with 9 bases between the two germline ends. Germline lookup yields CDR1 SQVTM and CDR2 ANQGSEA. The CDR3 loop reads CSSGGYNEQFF. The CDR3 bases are TGCAGCTCAGGGGGGTACAATGAGCAGTTCTTC.

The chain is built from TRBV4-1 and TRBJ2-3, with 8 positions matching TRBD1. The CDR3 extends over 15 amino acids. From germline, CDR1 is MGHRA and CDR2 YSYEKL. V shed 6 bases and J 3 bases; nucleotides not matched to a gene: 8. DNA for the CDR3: TGCGCCAGCAGGCCAAGAGACAGGGGAACAGATACGCAGTATTTT. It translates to CASRPRDRGTDTQYF.

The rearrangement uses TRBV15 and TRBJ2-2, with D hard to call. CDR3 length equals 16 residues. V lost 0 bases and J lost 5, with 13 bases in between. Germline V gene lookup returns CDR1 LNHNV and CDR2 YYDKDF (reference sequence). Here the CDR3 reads CATSRDLETRTGELFF. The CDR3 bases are TGTGCCACCAGCAGAGATCTCGAGACTCGAACCGGGGAGCTGTTTTTT.

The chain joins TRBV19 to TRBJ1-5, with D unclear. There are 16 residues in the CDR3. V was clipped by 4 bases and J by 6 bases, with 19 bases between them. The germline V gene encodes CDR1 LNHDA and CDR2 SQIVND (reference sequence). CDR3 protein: CASSTAGDGPSQPQHF. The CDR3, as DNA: TGTGCCAGTAGTACGGCAGGTGATGGCCCCAGTCAGCCCCAGCATTTT.

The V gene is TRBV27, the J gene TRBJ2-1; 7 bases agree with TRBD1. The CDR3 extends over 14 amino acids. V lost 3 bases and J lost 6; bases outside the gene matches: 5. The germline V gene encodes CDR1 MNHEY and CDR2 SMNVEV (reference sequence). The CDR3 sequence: CASSFRAGGNEQFF. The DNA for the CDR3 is TGTGCCAGCAGTTTTCGAGCAGGGGGCAATGAGCAGTTCTTC.

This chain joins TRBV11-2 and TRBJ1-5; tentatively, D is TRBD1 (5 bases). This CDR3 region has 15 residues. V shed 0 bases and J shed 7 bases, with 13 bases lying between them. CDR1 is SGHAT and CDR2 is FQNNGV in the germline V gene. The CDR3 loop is CASSLDIAGRQPQHF. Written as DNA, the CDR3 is TGTGCCAGCAGCTTAGATATCGCAGGGCGGCAGCCCCAGCATTTT. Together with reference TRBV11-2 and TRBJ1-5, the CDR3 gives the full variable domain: EAGVAQSPRYKIIEKRQSVAFWCNPISGHATLYWYQQILGQGPKLLIQFQNNGVVDDSQLPKDRFSAERLKGVDSTLKIQPAKLEDSAVYLCASSLDIAGRQPQHFGDGTRLSIL.

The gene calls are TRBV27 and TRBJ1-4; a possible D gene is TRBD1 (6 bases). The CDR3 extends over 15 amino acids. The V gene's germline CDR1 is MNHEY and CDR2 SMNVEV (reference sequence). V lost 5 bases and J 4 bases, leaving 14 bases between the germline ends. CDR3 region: CASSLDRNFNEKLFF. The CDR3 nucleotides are TGTGCCAGCAGTCTTGACAGGAACTTTAATGAAAAACTGTTTTTT.

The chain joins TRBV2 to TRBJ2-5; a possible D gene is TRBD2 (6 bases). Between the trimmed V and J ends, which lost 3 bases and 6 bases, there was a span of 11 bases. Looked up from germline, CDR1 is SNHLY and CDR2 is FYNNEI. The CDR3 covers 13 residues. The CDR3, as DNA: TGTGCCAGCAGTGATGGTAGCGGCCAGACCCAGTACTTC. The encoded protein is CASSDGSGQTQYF.

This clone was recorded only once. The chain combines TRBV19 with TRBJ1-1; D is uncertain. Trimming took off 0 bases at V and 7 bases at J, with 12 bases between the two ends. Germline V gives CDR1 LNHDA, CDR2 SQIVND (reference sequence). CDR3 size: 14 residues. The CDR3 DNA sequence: TGTGCCAGTAGTATAGACATGGAGGGTTTTGAAGCTTTCTTT. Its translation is CASSIDMEGFEAFF.

CDR3 in DNA: TGTGCCAGCAGCAGAGGGACAGATAGATACTACGAGCAGTACTTC. Encoded protein: CASSRGTDRYYEQYF. This chain links TRBV11-2 with TRBJ2-7; 7 nucleotides match TRBD1. Per the germline V gene, CDR1 is SGHAT and CDR2 is FQNNGV. The CDR3 covers 15 residues. After removal of 5 bases from V and 3 bases from J, the junction contained 10 bases not matched to a gene.

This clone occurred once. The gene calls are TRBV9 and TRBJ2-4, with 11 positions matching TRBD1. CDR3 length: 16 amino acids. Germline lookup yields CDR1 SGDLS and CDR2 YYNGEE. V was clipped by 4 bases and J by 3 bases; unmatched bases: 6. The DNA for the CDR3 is TGTGCCAGCAGCCCACCCGGGACAGGGGGCAAAAACATTCAGTACTTC. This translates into CASSPPGTGGKNIQYF.

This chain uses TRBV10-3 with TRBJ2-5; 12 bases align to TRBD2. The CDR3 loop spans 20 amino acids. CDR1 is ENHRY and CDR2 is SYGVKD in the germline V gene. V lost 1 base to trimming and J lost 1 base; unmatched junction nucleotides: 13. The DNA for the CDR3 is TGTGCCATCAGTGAGTTAGGACTAGCGGGGAAGTATCGGACCCAAGAGACCCAGTACTTC. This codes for CAISELGLAGKYRTQETQYF.

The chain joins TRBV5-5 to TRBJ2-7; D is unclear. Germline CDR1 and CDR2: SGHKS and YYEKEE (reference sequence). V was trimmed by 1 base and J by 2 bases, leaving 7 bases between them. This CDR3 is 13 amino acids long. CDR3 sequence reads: CASSLLGTYEQYF. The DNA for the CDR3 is TGTGCCAGCAGCTTGTTGGGCACCTACGAGCAGTACTTC.

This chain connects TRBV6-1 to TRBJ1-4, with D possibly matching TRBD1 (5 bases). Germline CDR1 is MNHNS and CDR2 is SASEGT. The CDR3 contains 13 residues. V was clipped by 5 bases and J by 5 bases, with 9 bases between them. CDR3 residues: CASSTGSNEKLFF. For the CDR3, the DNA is TGTGCCAGCAGTACAGGATCCAATGAAAAACTGTTTTTT.

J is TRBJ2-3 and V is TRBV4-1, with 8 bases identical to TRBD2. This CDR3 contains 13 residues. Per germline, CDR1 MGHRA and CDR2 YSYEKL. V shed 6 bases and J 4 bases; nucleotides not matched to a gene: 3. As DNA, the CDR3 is TGCGCCAGCAGGCCGGGAGGGTCAGATACGCAGTATTTT. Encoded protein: CASRPGGSDTQYF.

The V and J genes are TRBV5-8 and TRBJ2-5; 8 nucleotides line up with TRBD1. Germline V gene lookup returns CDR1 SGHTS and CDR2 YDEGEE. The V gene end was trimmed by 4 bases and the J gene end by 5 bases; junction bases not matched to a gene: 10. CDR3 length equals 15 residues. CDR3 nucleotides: TGTGCCAGCAGCGTTGGACAGGGAGTGCTGGAGACCCAGTACTTC. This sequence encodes CASSVGQGVLETQYF. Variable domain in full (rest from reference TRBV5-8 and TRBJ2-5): EAGVTQSPTHLIKTRGQQATLRCSPISGHTSVYWYQQALGLGLQFLLWYDEGEERNRGNFPPRFSGRQFPNYSSELNVNALELEDSALYLCASSVGQGVLETQYFGPGTRLLVL.

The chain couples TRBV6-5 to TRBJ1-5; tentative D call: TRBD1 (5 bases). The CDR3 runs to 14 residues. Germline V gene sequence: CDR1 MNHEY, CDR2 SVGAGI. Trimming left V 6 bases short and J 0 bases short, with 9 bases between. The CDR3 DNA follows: TGTGCCAGCAGCCGACAGTATAGCAATCAGCCCCAGCATTTT. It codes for CASSRQYSNQPQHF.

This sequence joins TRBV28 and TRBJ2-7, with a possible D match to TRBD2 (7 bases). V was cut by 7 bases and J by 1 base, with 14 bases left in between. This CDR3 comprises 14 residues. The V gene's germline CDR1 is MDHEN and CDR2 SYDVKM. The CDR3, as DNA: TGTGCCAGCACCCAAGGGGGGGAATCCTACGAGCAGTACTTC. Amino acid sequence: CASTQGGESYEQYF.

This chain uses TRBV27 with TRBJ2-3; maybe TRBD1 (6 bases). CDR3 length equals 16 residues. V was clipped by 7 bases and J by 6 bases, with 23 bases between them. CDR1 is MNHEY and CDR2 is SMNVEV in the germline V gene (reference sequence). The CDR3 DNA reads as TGTGCCAGCATGCCCACATTATTAGGGGGAGTGGATACGCAGTATTTT. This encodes CASMPTLLGGVDTQYF.

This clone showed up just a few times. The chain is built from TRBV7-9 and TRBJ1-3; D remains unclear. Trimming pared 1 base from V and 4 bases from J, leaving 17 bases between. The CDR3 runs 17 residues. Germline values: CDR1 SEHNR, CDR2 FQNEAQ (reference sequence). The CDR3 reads CASSLVAGPLGGNTIYF. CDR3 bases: TGTGCCAGCAGCTTAGTGGCAGGCCCCTTAGGAGGAAACACCATATATTTT.

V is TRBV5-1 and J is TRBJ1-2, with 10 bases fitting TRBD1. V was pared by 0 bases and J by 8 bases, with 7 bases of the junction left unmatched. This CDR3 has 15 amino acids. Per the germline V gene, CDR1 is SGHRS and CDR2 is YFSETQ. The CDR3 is CASSLEGDRGRGYTF. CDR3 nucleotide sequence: TGCGCCAGCAGCTTGGAGGGCGACAGGGGGCGAGGCTACACCTTC.